This T cell receptor beta chain was identified during a study of blood T cell repertoires in COVID-19. In the study overall: Both acute and convalescent COVID-19 samples were obtained from the United States, Italy and Spain. Sources were T cells, B-cell-depleted T cells, or PBMCs; the material itself was cDNA or gDNA.

Followed over time, Seattle patients had been enrolled while infection was active. Original data processing: The authors estimated nucleated cell counts from reference gene primer amplification. TCRdb keeps only in-frame clones here, not all; method: immunoSEQ multiplex PCR. From that table come the V and J calls and clone size; the DNA was used to work out D and trimming. The repertoire holds about 47,000 clones, approximately 85% seen once, with 26% in the top ten. The CDR3 loop spans 15 amino acids. Germline-derived CDR1 and CDR2 are GTSNPN and SVGIG (reference sequence). V was trimmed by 2 bases and J by 0 bases, leaving 12 bases between them.

The TCR comes from a woman of 80 years or more with COVID-19, enrolled during active disease. This rearrangement joins TRBV30 to TRBJ2-3, with D uncertain. Sequenced input: peripheral blood. CDR3 DNA sequence: TGTGCCTGGAGTAGGCGCGAGGAAAGCACAGATACGCAGTATTTT. This translates into CAWSRREESTDTQYF.